Following are 19 T cell receptor beta chains from one sample sequenced in a study of OX40 agonist ivuxolimab in advanced cancers. Library construction relied on the immunoSEQ multiplex PCR assay. TCRdb obtained this table from immuneACCESS and retained in-frame rearrangements with V and J assigned. These tables miss some clones; where compared with another copy, unresolved V genes account for less than half of the shortfall, and the remainder is unexplained. The sample table holds about 100,000 clones, of which about 86% were seen once. Around 1.6% of the sample is taken by the ten largest. The sample in question was CD4+ or CD8+ T cells sorted from blood, obtained in a trial of the OX40 agonist ivuxolimab. Receptors originate from an adult with an advanced solid tumor such as melanoma, head and neck, liver or kidney cancer.

The chain couples TRBV7-2 to TRBJ1-2; D is unclear. The V end was cut by 2 bases, the J end by 0 bases, with 7 bases between. CDR1 is SGHTA, CDR2 FQGNSA, per germline. The CDR3 totals 14 residues. The CDR3 DNA reads TGTGCCAGCAGCTTACGACGGGCTAACTATGGCTACACCTTC. It is translated as CASSLRRANYGYTF.

V gene TRBV5-1 combines with J gene TRBJ1-5; D gene unclear. Per germline, CDR1 SGHRS and CDR2 YFSETQ. The CDR3 sequence is 14 residues long. The V gene lost 1 base and the J gene lost 5 bases, with 10 bases spanning the gap. The CDR3 loop is CASSLREGHQPQHF. As DNA, the CDR3 is TGCGCCAGCAGCTTGAGGGAAGGGCATCAGCCCCAGCATTTT.

V gene TRBV5-4 combines with J gene TRBJ2-2; D is unclear. Trimming removed 0 bases at V and 2 bases at J, with 8 bases between. CDR3 length: 15 amino acids. Per the germline V gene, CDR1 is SGHNT and CDR2 is YYREEE (reference sequence). The CDR3 reads CASSLVETNTGELFF. DNA for the CDR3: TGTGCCAGCAGCTTGGTGGAGACCAACACCGGGGAGCTGTTTTTT.

This sequence joins TRBV5-6 and TRBJ2-3; D is ambiguous. Trimming cost V 4 bases and J 0 bases, with 3 bases left between them. In germline, CDR1 is SGHDT, CDR2 YYEEEE. CDR3 length equals 12 residues. The CDR3 spells CASSPSTDTQYF. DNA for the CDR3: TGTGCCAGCAGCCCAAGCACAGATACGCAGTATTTT. The full variable domain, with the rest looked up from reference TRBV5-6 and TRBJ2-3, is DAGVTQSPTHLIKTRGQQVTLRCSPKSGHDTVSWYQQALGQGPQFIFQYYEEEERQRGNFPDRFSGHQFPNYSSELNVNALLLGDSALYLCASSPSTDTQYFGPGTRLTVL.

The chain couples TRBV11-2 to TRBJ2-3; D is undetermined. Between the trimmed V and J ends, which lost 8 bases and 3 bases, there was a span of 15 bases. Germline CDR1 reads SGHAT; CDR2 reads FQNNGV. The CDR3 extends over 14 amino acids. The CDR3 loop is CASSSMYGTDTQYF. In DNA form, the CDR3 reads TGTGCCAGCTCCTCTATGTATGGGACAGATACGCAGTATTTT. The full variable domain, completed using reference TRBV11-2 and TRBJ2-3, is EAGVAQSPRYKIIEKRQSVAFWCNPISGHATLYWYQQILGQGPKLLIQFQNNGVVDDSQLPKDRFSAERLKGVDSTLKIQPAKLEDSAVYLCASSSMYGTDTQYFGPGTRLTVL.

This clone appeared a few times. This chain connects TRBV10-3 to TRBJ1-4; unclear D gene. CDR3 length: 15 residues. Between the trimmed V and J ends, which lost 0 bases and 3 bases, there was a span of 8 bases. Per germline, CDR1 ENHRY and CDR2 SYGVKD. CDR3 bases: TGTGCCATCAGTGAGTCGGGGAGTGCTAATGAAAAACTGTTTTTT. This sequence encodes CAISESGSANEKLFF.

The J gene is TRBJ2-7, the V gene TRBV7-2, with 9 bases that match TRBD2. Germline CDR1 and CDR2: SGHTA and FQGNSA. J was trimmed by 5 bases and V by 10 bases; bases with no gene match: 9. This CDR3 is 13 amino acids long. The CDR3 DNA reads as TGTGCCACGCGGGGGGGGCCCACCAACGAGCAGTACTTC. Protein sequence: CATRGGPTNEQYF.

The chain joins TRBV9 to TRBJ1-4, with D perhaps matching TRBD1 (5 bases). The V gene's germline CDR1 is SGDLS and CDR2 YYNGEE. The CDR3 has 15 residues. Trimming removed 0 bases at V and 6 bases at J, with 12 bases between. The CDR3 is CASSVGGSLYEKLFF. CDR3 in DNA: TGTGCCAGCAGCGTAGGGGGCAGCCTCTATGAAAAACTGTTTTTT.

The rearrangement links TRBV7-2 to TRBJ2-7, with 9 bases fitting TRBD2. V was clipped by 3 bases and J by 5 bases; unmatched bases: 5. The CDR3 runs to 14 residues. The germline V gene encodes CDR1 SGHTA and CDR2 FQGNSA. The CDR3 is CASSFVSGSNEQYF. The CDR3 region has the DNA TGTGCCAGCAGCTTTGTTAGCGGGAGCAACGAGCAGTACTTC.

This sequence joins TRBV7-9 and TRBJ2-3; D tentatively fits TRBD1 or TRBD2 (6 bases each). Germline-derived CDR1 and CDR2 are SEHNR and FQNEAQ (reference sequence). CDR3 length: 16 residues. The germline V and J ends were trimmed by 5 bases and 0 bases, with 15 bases remaining between them. The CDR3 loop reads CASSPGGGPSTDTQYF. In DNA, the CDR3 is TGTGCCAGCAGCCCCGGGGGCGGCCCTAGCACAGATACGCAGTATTTT.

The chain carries TRBV5-8 and TRBJ2-5, with a weak D call TRBD1 (5 bases). With 0 bases removed from V and 2 bases from J, the gap between germline ends came to 8 bases. Germline values: CDR1 SGHTS, CDR2 YDEGEE. The CDR3 spans 14 residues. The CDR3 loop is CASSLGQHQETQYF. CDR3 sequence (DNA): TGTGCCAGCAGCTTGGGACAGCATCAAGAGACCCAGTACTTC.

The V and J genes are TRBV7-9 and TRBJ2-6; no clear D gene. V was shortened by 1 base and J by 1 base, with 5 bases between the two germline ends. Germline loops: CDR1 SEHNR, CDR2 FQNEAQ (reference sequence). This CDR3 is 15 amino acids long. In DNA form, the CDR3 reads TGTGCCAGCAGCTTAGGCGTATCTGGGGCCAACGTCCTGACTTTC. This translates into CASSLGVSGANVLTF. The full variable domain, rest sourced from reference TRBV7-9 and TRBJ2-6, is DTGVSQNPRHKITKRGQNVTFRCDPISEHNRLYWYRQTLGQGPEFLTYFQNEAQLEKSRLLSDRFSAERPKGSFSTLEIQRTEQGDSAMYLCASSLGVSGANVLTFGAGSRLTVL.

This chain connects TRBV5-4 to TRBJ2-5; 8 positions agree with TRBD1. The V gene end was trimmed by 2 bases and the J gene end by 5 bases; junction bases not matched to a gene: 5. Germline V gene data show CDR1 as SGHNT and CDR2 as YYREEE (reference sequence). This CDR3 has 14 residues. The CDR3: CASSFDRGRETQYF. CDR3 in DNA: TGTGCCAGCAGCTTCGACAGGGGACGTGAGACCCAGTACTTC.

The chain combines TRBV7-9 with TRBJ1-2, with no clear D. Trimming removed 4 bases from V and 5 bases from J, with 8 bases in between. The CDR3 is 12 residues long. CDR1 is SEHNR, CDR2 FQNEAQ, per germline (reference sequence). Here the CDR3 DNA reads TGTGCCAGCAGCTCCTCAGGATATGGCTACACCTTC. It translates to CASSSSGYGYTF.

The V gene is TRBV30, the J gene TRBJ1-4; D gene ambiguous. The germline CDR1 and CDR2 sequences are GTSNPN and SVGIG (reference sequence). V was clipped by 0 bases and J by 8 bases, with 7 bases between them. This CDR3 comprises 12 residues. CDR3 region: CAWSVGIEKLFF. CDR3 DNA sequence: TGTGCCTGGAGTGTTGGTATCGAAAAACTGTTTTTT.

CDR3 DNA sequence: TGTGCCAGCAGGGCCGGGACAGGGGACTACGAGCAGTACTTC. Translation gives CASRAGTGDYEQYF. V usage is TRBV5-5 and J usage is TRBJ2-7, with 10 bases that match TRBD1. Trimming took 5 bases from V and 3 from J; bases not matched to a gene: 5. CDR3 length equals 14 residues. CDR1 and CDR2 (germline): SGHKS, YYEKEE (reference sequence).

This sequence joins TRBV5-1 and TRBJ1-3; D is unresolved. The CDR3 length is 14 residues. Germline V gene lookup returns CDR1 SGHRS and CDR2 YFSETQ. Trimming took 2 bases from V and 0 from J, leaving 6 bases between them. The chain's CDR3 is CASSFGSSGNTIYF. CDR3 in DNA: TGCGCCAGCAGCTTTGGAAGCTCTGGAAACACCATATATTTT.

This clone appeared a single time. V usage is TRBV18 and J usage is TRBJ1-1; no reliable D call. This CDR3 is built from 14 residues. The germline CDR1 and CDR2 sequences are KGHSH and LQKENI. The V end was cut by 2 bases, the J end by 1 base, with 8 bases between. CDR3: CASSPSQQNTEAFF. DNA for the CDR3: TGTGCCAGCTCACCAAGTCAGCAGAACACTGAAGCTTTCTTT.

Details on this clone: An end of the junction differs from the germline gene, which may be a read error. This chain connects TRBV7-7 to TRBJ2-5, with D perhaps TRBD2 (5 bases). Germline V CDR1 and CDR2: SSHAT, FNYEAQ (reference sequence). CDR3 length: 12 amino acids. The DNA of the CDR3 is TGTGCTAGCGCTTCCGAACAAGGGACCCAGTACTTC. Translated, it gives CASASEQGTQYF.